A single sample gave rise to the 31 T cell receptor beta chains below, sequenced in a study of blood T cell repertoires in COVID-19. Sequenced by immunoSEQ multiplex PCR; TCRdb stores in-frame clones only, minus some. In the table there are about 88,000 clones, 90% of which are singletons. Material: peripheral blood. Receptors originate from a man between 60 and 75 years old with acute or convalescent COVID-19.

The chain uses TRBV28 and TRBJ1-4; 10 bases are shared with TRBD1. Germline lookup yields CDR1 MDHEN and CDR2 SYDVKM. V lost 4 bases and J lost 6; bases outside the gene matches: 2. The CDR3 contains 14 residues. CDR3 residues: CASSSGQGHEKLFF. DNA of the CDR3: TGTGCCAGCAGTTCGGGACAGGGGCATGAAAAACTGTTTTTT.

This sequence joins TRBV7-6 and TRBJ2-3; the match to TRBD2 covers 14 bases. The CDR3 spans 17 residues. CDR1 is SGHVS, CDR2 FNYEAQ, per germline. Unmatched junction bases numbered 4, after V lost 2 bases and J lost 3 bases. The CDR3 nucleotides read TGTGCCAGCAGCTTAACCGGGACTAGCGGGAGAACAGATACGCAGTATTTT. Translating it yields CASSLTGTSGRTDTQYF.

The CDR3 reads CASSDSAGVGDEQYF. Written as DNA, the CDR3 is TGTGCCAGCAGCGACTCAGCGGGAGTCGGCGACGAGCAGTACTTC. The chain combines TRBV9 with TRBJ2-7; 8 bases line up with TRBD2. The CDR3 runs 15 residues. Germline V CDR1 and CDR2: SGDLS, YYNGEE. The V and J ends lost 3 bases and 5 bases, in that order; junction bases with no gene match: 10.

This chain uses TRBV19 with TRBJ1-2; 7 positions match TRBD1. The CDR3 totals 13 residues. Trimming removed 4 bases from V and 3 bases from J; junction bases left unmatched: 2. The V gene's germline CDR1 is LNHDA and CDR2 SQIVND (reference sequence). CDR3 sequence reads: CASSKTGDYGYTF. CDR3 bases: TGTGCCAGTAGTAAAACAGGGGACTATGGCTACACCTTC.

The chain has TRBV5-1 and TRBJ2-1, with 9 bases aligning to TRBD2. This CDR3 has 16 amino acids. Germline loops: CDR1 SGHRS, CDR2 YFSETQ. V trimming: 1 base; J trimming: 4 bases; junction bases outside the gene matches: 6. Here the CDR3 DNA reads TGCGCCAGCAGCTTGCAAGCTAGCGGGACTTACAATGAGCAGTTCTTC. This codes for CASSLQASGTYNEQFF.

This clone was seen a handful of times. This chain links TRBV9 with TRBJ2-1; no firm D call. The germline gives CDR1 SGDLS, CDR2 YYNGEE. The CDR3 totals 14 residues. The V gene lost 0 bases and the J gene lost 5 bases, with 9 bases spanning the gap. The DNA of the CDR3 is TGTGCCAGCAGCGTAGTAAACAGAGACAATGAGCAGTTCTTC. Its protein is CASSVVNRDNEQFF.

Only one count was recorded for this clone. The DNA of the CDR3 is TGTGCCAGCAGTCGGACAGTCTTGCTAGATACGCAGTATTTT. This gives the protein CASSRTVLLDTQYF. The chain employs TRBV11-1 and TRBJ2-3; a possible D gene is TRBD1 (6 bases). The CDR3 consists of 14 residues. Germline assignment: CDR1 SGHAT and CDR2 FQDESV (reference sequence). The V and J ends lost 6 bases and 5 bases respectively, with 15 bases between them.

Turning to this clone: At one of its ends the junction is not consistent with the germline gene, which may arise from a read error. The chain joins TRBV6-5 to TRBJ2-1, with 9 bases fitting TRBD1. Looked up from germline, CDR1 is MNHEY and CDR2 is SVGAGI. The CDR3 runs to 14 residues. CDR3 DNA sequence: TGTGCCAGCAGGGGACAGGGCCCGGGGAATGGGCAGTTCTTC. This gives the protein CASRGQGPGNGQFF.

This clone was counted between two and nine times. The rearrangement links TRBV23-1 to TRBJ2-7, with D perhaps matching TRBD1 (6 bases). TRBV23-1 is designated an ORF whose function remains uncertain. This CDR3 has 16 residues. Trimming stripped 4 bases from V and 0 bases from J, with 16 bases between. For the CDR3, the DNA is TGCGCCAGCAGTCGCGGCAGACAGGACAACTCCTACGAGCAGTACTTC. Its protein is CASSRGRQDNSYEQYF.

This clone was recorded once. This sequence joins TRBV28 and TRBJ1-1, with D possibly matching TRBD1 (5 bases). The V end lost 7 bases, the J end lost 1 base, and 19 bases lay between the germline ends. The CDR3 loop spans 16 amino acids. Germline V gene lookup returns CDR1 MDHEN and CDR2 SYDVKM. The CDR3 reads CASTSRAGLSNTEAFF. CDR3 bases: TGTGCCAGCACCTCCCGGGCAGGGCTCTCGAACACTGAAGCTTTCTTT.

V is TRBV27 and J is TRBJ1-6; 9 nucleotides match TRBD1. J lost 7 bases, V lost 5 bases, and 6 bases had no gene match. The CDR3 consists of 15 residues. The germline V gene has CDR1 MNHEY and CDR2 SMNVEV (reference sequence). CDR3 coding DNA: TGTGCCAGCAGTCCATGGACAGGGGTAAATTCACCCCTCCACTTT. Translated, it gives CASSPWTGVNSPLHF.

The chain is built from TRBV7-8 and TRBJ2-5; D perhaps matches TRBD1 (6 bases). CDR1 and CDR2 from the germline V gene are SGHVS and FQNEAQ. V shed 1 base and J shed 1 base, with 19 bases lying between them. CDR3 length: 18 residues. CDR3 in DNA: TGTGCCAGCAGCTTAGAGACGGGCCGCCGCAGGGGCCAAGAGACCCAGTACTTC. The encoded protein is CASSLETGRRRGQETQYF.

This clone was recorded a few times. This sequence joins TRBV5-4 and TRBJ1-2; 7 bases map to TRBD1. Germline V CDR1 and CDR2: SGHNT, YYREEE (reference sequence). V was clipped by 4 bases and J by 8 bases; unmatched bases: 8. The CDR3 totals 13 residues. The CDR3 is CASSTSPDRGYTF. Here the CDR3 DNA reads TGTGCCAGCAGCACCTCTCCGGACAGGGGCTACACCTTC.

The chain has TRBV5-6 and TRBJ2-5, with 7 bases fitting TRBD2. CDR1 is SGHDT, CDR2 YYEEEE, per germline. V shed 0 bases and J 4 bases; nucleotides not matched to a gene: 9. This CDR3 is built from 16 residues. CDR3: CASSLAGLLDGETQYF. The CDR3 DNA reads TGTGCCAGCAGCTTGGCGGGACTATTAGACGGAGAGACCCAGTACTTC.

This clone has a single count. This sequence joins TRBV5-1 and TRBJ2-3; TRBD2 is a possible D gene (6 bases). Germline-derived CDR1 and CDR2 are SGHRS and YFSETQ. This CDR3 has 16 amino acids. V was shortened by 0 bases and J by 0 bases, with 11 bases between the two germline ends. CDR3 bases: TGCGCCAGCAGCTTGGGCGGCGGGACGAGCACAGATACGCAGTATTTT. Translated: CASSLGGGTSTDTQYF.

The chain recombines TRBV5-5 with TRBJ2-6, with D perhaps matching TRBD1 (5 bases). The germline CDR1 and CDR2 sequences are SGHKS and YYEKEE (reference sequence). This CDR3 has 15 residues. With 3 bases removed from V and 4 bases from J, the gap between germline ends came to 11 bases. CDR3 in amino acids: CASSSDSNGANVLTF. CDR3 nucleotide sequence: TGTGCCAGCAGCTCCGACAGTAACGGGGCCAACGTCCTGACTTTC.

The V call is TRBV11-2, the J call TRBJ2-1; possibly TRBD2 for D (5 bases). Trimming stripped 2 bases from V and 5 bases from J, with 13 bases between. The CDR3 runs to 15 residues. Germline V gene lookup returns CDR1 SGHAT and CDR2 FQNNGV. CDR3 in DNA: TGTGCCAGCAGCTTATTCTCAGCGGTTCACAATGAGCAGTTCTTC. Protein sequence: CASSLFSAVHNEQFF.

This chain connects TRBV11-3 to TRBJ2-7, with 11 positions matching TRBD2. The CDR3 runs 15 residues. J gave up 0 bases and V 5 bases, and 3 bases lay outside the gene matches. Germline V CDR1 and CDR2: SGHNT, YENEEA. This CDR3 is CASSKGTSGSYEQYF. The CDR3 region has the DNA TGTGCCAGCAGCAAAGGGACTAGCGGCTCCTACGAGCAGTACTTC.

This chain connects TRBV9 to TRBJ2-5, with 8 bases aligning to TRBD1. V shed 3 bases, J shed 5 bases, and the junction held 9 bases outside the gene matches. Per germline, CDR1 SGDLS and CDR2 YYNGEE. This CDR3 spans 15 amino acids. CDR3 nucleotides: TGTGCCAGCAGCGGTACGGGGACAGGACGGGAGACCCAGTACTTC. Translated, it gives CASSGTGTGRETQYF.

V is TRBV10-2 and J is TRBJ2-7; 9 nucleotides match TRBD1. Looked up from germline, CDR1 is WSHSY and CDR2 is SAAADI. V shed 10 bases, J shed 7 bases, and the junction held 8 bases outside the gene matches. CDR3 size: 12 residues. The CDR3: CATGTGRREQYF. The CDR3 DNA is TGCGCCACCGGGACAGGGCGGCGGGAGCAGTACTTC.

The V and J genes are TRBV4-3 and TRBJ1-2; the D is unclear. The V gene lost 0 bases and the J gene lost 7 bases, with 12 bases spanning the gap. CDR3 size: 14 residues. Germline V gene data show CDR1 as LGHNA and CDR2 as YSLEER. CDR3: CASSQERSTGGYTF. The CDR3 nucleotides read TGCGCCAGCAGCCAAGAGCGCTCAACGGGTGGCTACACCTTC.

The chain joins TRBV5-4 to TRBJ1-1; D uncertain. The V gene's germline CDR1 is SGHNT and CDR2 YYREEE (reference sequence). CDR3 size: 10 residues. V was trimmed by 0 bases and J by 11 bases, leaving 5 bases between them. The CDR3 nucleotides are TGTGCCAGCAGCTTGGCCCGGGCTTTCTTT. Residues: CASSLARAFF. Full variable domain (outside the CDR3, taken from reference TRBV5-4 and TRBJ1-1): ETGVTQSPTHLIKTRGQQVTLRCSSQSGHNTVSWYQQALGQGPQFIFQYYREEENGRGNFPPRFSGLQFPNYSSELNVNALELDDSALYLCASSLARAFFGQGTRLTVV.

The rearrangement joins TRBV28 to TRBJ2-7; TRBD1 agrees at 9 bases. The germline V gene has CDR1 MDHEN and CDR2 SYDVKM. The CDR3 is 13 amino acids. J was trimmed by 2 bases and V by 6 bases; bases with no gene match: 2. This CDR3 reads CASRGTGTYEQYF. The CDR3 DNA reads as TGTGCCAGCAGAGGGACAGGGACCTACGAGCAGTACTTC.

The chain is built from TRBV6-6 and TRBJ2-7, with 7 bases that match TRBD1. This CDR3 contains 13 residues. The germline V gene encodes CDR1 MNHNY and CDR2 SVGAGI (reference sequence). J lost 5 bases, V lost 8 bases, and 9 bases had no gene match. This chain's CDR3 is CASSRTGTNEQYF. In DNA form, the CDR3 reads TGTGCCAGCTCCAGGACAGGTACAAACGAGCAGTACTTC.

This rearrangement joins TRBV28 to TRBJ2-7, with 7 bases that match TRBD2. This CDR3 comprises 16 residues. The V gene end was trimmed by 3 bases and the J gene end by 1 base; junction bases not matched to a gene: 9. Germline V lookup: CDR1 MDHEN, CDR2 SYDVKM. The CDR3 nucleotides are TGTGCCAGCAGTTTGCCTCCCCGGACTAGTTCCTACGAGCAGTACTTC. Translation: CASSLPPRTSSYEQYF. Variable domain in full (rest from reference TRBV28 and TRBJ2-7): DVKVTQSSRYLVKRTGEKVFLECVQDMDHENMFWYRQDPGLGLRLIYFSYDVKMKEKGDIPEGYSVSREKKERFSLILESASTNQTSMYLCASSLPPRTSSYEQYFGPGTRLTVT.

V is TRBV4-2 and J is TRBJ2-3; 8 bases map to TRBD2. The V gene end was trimmed by 1 base and the J gene end by 2 bases; junction bases not matched to a gene: 8. CDR3 length: 17 residues. CDR1 and CDR2 from the germline V gene are LGHNA and YNFKEQ. The CDR3 region has the DNA TGTGCCAGCAGCCAAGCGGTCCGGGAGGGATTCACAGATACGCAGTATTTT. Residues: CASSQAVREGFTDTQYF.

The V gene is TRBV2, the J gene TRBJ1-1, with 9 bases that match TRBD1. Trimming took 2 bases from V and 1 from J; bases not matched to a gene: 2. CDR1 is SNHLY and CDR2 is FYNNEI in the germline V gene. The CDR3 sequence is 15 residues long. In DNA, the CDR3 is TGTGCCAGCAGTGAAAGGGGACAGGGGAACACTGAAGCTTTCTTT. Its translation: CASSERGQGNTEAFF.

V and J are TRBV7-2 and TRBJ1-3, with a tentative D call TRBD1 (6 bases). Per germline, CDR1 SGHTA and CDR2 FQGNSA. Trimming removed 1 base at V and 4 bases at J, with 17 bases between. The CDR3 runs 17 residues. The chain's CDR3 is CASSLGSPRGSGNTIYF. The CDR3 bases are TGTGCCAGCAGCTTAGGGTCCCCCAGGGGTAGCGGAAACACCATATATTTT.

This sequence joins TRBV5-6 and TRBJ2-5; no clear D. The CDR3 is 13 residues long. Deletions cut 3 bases from V and 5 bases from J, with 11 bases between. CDR1 and CDR2 from the germline V gene are SGHDT and YYEEEE. The CDR3 spells CASSSPPEETQYF. CDR3 coding DNA: TGTGCCAGCAGCTCCCCCCCCGAGGAGACCCAGTACTTC.

The chain uses TRBV19 and TRBJ1-4, with no clear D. This CDR3 comprises 13 residues. The germline V gene encodes CDR1 LNHDA and CDR2 SQIVND (reference sequence). The ends were cut back, 8 bases at V and 0 bases at J, with 7 bases in the middle. The CDR3 loop reads CASEEATNEKLFF. The CDR3 DNA is TGTGCCAGTGAAGAGGCAACTAATGAAAAACTGTTTTTT.

V is TRBV28 and J is TRBJ1-2; a weak D match, TRBD1 (6 bases). From germline, CDR1 is MDHEN and CDR2 SYDVKM. V lost 10 bases to trimming and J lost 7 bases, with 16 bases between them. The CDR3 contains 12 residues. In DNA form, the CDR3 reads TGTGCCACCGTTAGGGGGAAAAGTGGCTACACCTTC. It yields the protein CATVRGKSGYTF.